This passage covers 14 T cell receptor beta chains from one sample sequenced in a study of OX40 agonist ivuxolimab in advanced cancers. Assay used: immunoSEQ multiplex PCR; TCRdb lists only in-frame clones, some missing. The table includes 45,000 to 60,000 clones, 75% to 85% detected once. The sequenced sample was CD4+ or CD8+ T cells sorted from blood, obtained in a trial of the OX40 agonist ivuxolimab. The receptors were sampled from an adult with an advanced solid tumor such as melanoma, head and neck, liver or kidney cancer.

The chain links TRBV29-1 to TRBJ1-1; possible D gene TRBD1, 6 bases. Germline V gives CDR1 SQVTM, CDR2 ANQGSEA. V lost 4 bases and J lost 2, with 20 bases in between. The CDR3 extends over 16 amino acids. The DNA for the CDR3 is TGCAGCGTTGGCCGGGGGCTCGTGGCCACTAACACTGAAGCTTTCTTT. Translating it yields CSVGRGLVATNTEAFF. Full variable domain (remainder filled in from reference TRBV29-1 and TRBJ1-1): SAVISQKPSRDICQRGTSLTIQCQVDSQVTMMFWYRQQPGQSLTLIATANQGSEATYESGFVIDKFPISRPNLTFSTLTVSNMSPEDSSIYLCSVGRGLVATNTEAFFGQGTRLTVV.

CDR3 sequence: CASSDTRVYTTDTQYF. In DNA form, the CDR3 reads TGTGCCAGCAGTGATACACGGGTCTACACGACAGATACGCAGTATTTT. V and J are TRBV6-4 and TRBJ2-3; no reliable D call. Germline V gives CDR1 MRHNA, CDR2 SNTAGT. The V gene lost 3 bases and the J gene lost 3 bases, with 16 bases spanning the gap. This CDR3 has 16 residues.

This sequence joins TRBV19 and TRBJ2-2; D not certain. V lost 8 bases and J 1 base, leaving 11 bases between the germline ends. The CDR3 covers 14 residues. Looked up from germline, CDR1 is LNHDA and CDR2 is SQIVND (reference sequence). In DNA, the CDR3 is TGTGCCAGTCAAGACCCTGGGAACACCGGGGAGCTGTTTTTT. Amino acids: CASQDPGNTGELFF.

This rearrangement joins TRBV19 to TRBJ1-1, with a weak D call TRBD1 (5 bases). CDR1 and CDR2 from the germline V gene are LNHDA and SQIVND (reference sequence). Trimming pared 5 bases from V and 1 base from J, leaving 17 bases between. There are 16 residues in the CDR3. CDR3 nucleotide sequence: TGTGCCAGTAGTGCTACGACCGTCGGGACGAACACTGAAGCTTTCTTT. The encoded protein is CASSATTVGTNTEAFF.

The chain joins TRBV30 to TRBJ2-7, with D perhaps matching TRBD1 (6 bases). The CDR3 loop spans 14 amino acids. The V and J ends lost 2 bases and 5 bases respectively, with 16 bases between them. CDR1 is GTSNPN and CDR2 is SVGIG in the germline V gene (reference sequence). The DNA for the CDR3 is TGTGCCTGGAGTAGGACAGCCACCCTTAACGAGCAGTACTTC. Protein product: CAWSRTATLNEQYF.

V gene TRBV7-2 combines with J gene TRBJ1-1; D unclear. Trimming took 2 bases from V and 3 from J, leaving 7 bases between them. The CDR3 is 13 amino acids. CDR1 SGHTA and CDR2 FQGNSA come from the germline V gene. CDR3 amino acids: CASSLNEYTEAFF. In nucleotides, the CDR3 is TGTGCCAGCAGCTTAAACGAGTACACTGAAGCTTTCTTT.

The chain uses TRBV7-9 and TRBJ2-1, with a weak D call TRBD1 (6 bases). Trimming shortened V by 5 bases and J by 2 bases, and 10 bases separated the two germline ends. CDR1 and CDR2 from the germline V gene are SEHNR and FQNEAQ (reference sequence). The CDR3 loop spans 14 amino acids. The CDR3 is CASSLTGTYNEQFF. CDR3 nucleotides: TGTGCCAGCAGCCTAACAGGGACCTACAATGAGCAGTTCTTC.

The chain employs TRBV19 and TRBJ2-3, with TRBD1 identical over 9 bases. Per germline, CDR1 LNHDA and CDR2 SQIVND (reference sequence). Trimming at V came to 4 bases and at J to 4 bases, leaving 12 bases not matched to a gene. The CDR3 has 17 residues. CDR3 amino acids: CASSTIGTGNVADTQYF. Here the CDR3 DNA reads TGTGCCAGTAGTACTATCGGGACAGGGAACGTTGCAGATACGCAGTATTTT.

J is TRBJ1-6 and V is TRBV5-1; the D gene is possibly TRBD1 (5 bases). V lost 4 bases and J lost 7, with 15 bases in between. CDR3 size: 15 residues. CDR1 and CDR2 (germline): SGHRS, YFSETQ. The CDR3 here is CASSRQGAENSPLHF. In DNA, the CDR3 is TGCGCCAGCAGCCGGCAGGGAGCGGAGAATTCACCCCTCCACTTT.

This rearrangement joins TRBV7-2 to TRBJ2-1; possibly TRBD2 for D (6 bases). This CDR3 contains 15 residues. Per the germline V gene, CDR1 is SGHTA and CDR2 is FQGNSA. Trimming shortened V by 5 bases and J by 7 bases, and 18 bases separated the two germline ends. CDR3 nucleotide sequence: TGTGCCAGCAGCCCTGCGGGGATCCGGGGGAATGAGCAGTTCTTC. Its protein product is CASSPAGIRGNEQFF.

The chain links TRBV5-1 to TRBJ1-2; the D is unclear. The CDR3 contains 13 residues. The V end lost 4 bases, the J end lost 4 bases, and 11 bases lay between the germline ends. In germline, CDR1 is SGHRS, CDR2 YFSETQ. The CDR3 spells CASSPRLSYGYTF. The CDR3 region has the DNA TGCGCCAGCAGCCCCAGGCTAAGCTATGGCTACACCTTC.

This clone is labeled as medium-sized. The chain uses TRBV7-2 and TRBJ1-5, with D tentatively TRBD1 (5 bases). The CDR3 consists of 14 residues. CDR1 SGHTA and CDR2 FQGNSA come from the germline V gene. V gave up 4 bases and J gave up 2 bases, with 9 bases separating them. The CDR3, as DNA: TGTGCCAGCAGCTACCTCAGGGGCAATCAGCCCCAGCATTTT. Protein: CASSYLRGNQPQHF.

The chain employs TRBV6-5 and TRBJ2-3, with D perhaps TRBD2 (7 bases). The CDR3 length is 15 residues. Trimming took off 5 bases at V and 2 bases at J, with 14 bases between the two ends. Germline CDR1 and CDR2: MNHEY and SVGAGI. The CDR3 spells CASSLTAGATDTQYF. The CDR3 nucleotides read TGTGCCAGCAGTCTCACGGCGGGGGCCACAGATACGCAGTATTTT.

The rearrangement links TRBV18 to TRBJ2-1; no firm D call. Germline CDR1 KGHSH, CDR2 LQKENI. CDR3 length: 14 amino acids. The V gene lost 0 bases and the J gene lost 6 bases, with 9 bases spanning the gap. The CDR3, as DNA: TGTGCCAGCTCACCACCTTCTGGGTTCAATGAGCAGTTCTTC. Translation: CASSPPSGFNEQFF.